These T cell receptor beta chains were read from a single sample in a study of T cell repertoires in cytomegalovirus infection. TCRdb reprocessed the reads via MiXCR and lists one record per CDR3 protein. The top ten hold approximately 3% of the sample, which has 150,000 to 200,000 distinct CDR3 sequences, about 20% seen once. The sample consisted of PBMCs. The receptors stem from a human donor in good health (CMV status not recorded). Some clones in this sample may be carry-over from other donors' samples. CDR3s include the opening cysteine and the closing phenylalanine or tryptophan. A D gene is named only where the DNA matches it firmly. Some rows have no size entry. The others give once, few or many, or a class for an expanded clone.

D gene: NA
V gene: TRBV5-1
clone size: few
J gene: TRBJ2-2
CDR3 DNA: TGCGCCAGCAGCTTGGGTTTCAGGGACACCTTCACCGGGGAGCTGTTTTTT
CDR3 protein: CASSLGFRDTFTGELFF

D gene: TRBD1
V gene: TRBV7-9
clone size: many
J gene: TRBJ1-4
CDR3 DNA: TGTGCCAGCAGTTTCTCCCACAGGGGGGCTAATGAAAAACTGTTTTTT
CDR3 protein: CASSFSHRGANEKLFF

D gene: TRBD1
V gene: TRBV28
clone size: few
J gene: TRBJ1-5
CDR3 DNA: TGTGCCAGCAGTTTCAACAGGGGTTGGGATCAGCCCCAGCATTTT
CDR3 protein: CASSFNRGWDQPQHF

D gene: TRBD2
V gene: TRBV7-3
clone size: NA
J gene: TRBJ2-1
CDR3 DNA: TGTGCCAGCAGCTTGAGAGCTAGCGGAGTTGGGAATGAGCAGTTCTTC
CDR3 protein: CASSLRASGVGNEQFF

D gene: NA
V gene: TRBV7-9
clone size: many
J gene: TRBJ2-5
CDR3 DNA: TGTGCCAGCAGCCCCGGTCGGGAGACCCAGTACTTC
CDR3 protein: CASSPGRETQYF

D gene: TRBD2
V gene: TRBV13
clone size: NA
J gene: TRBJ2-3
CDR3 DNA: TGTGCCAGCAGCTCCCGACTAGCGGGGGGGCGAGATGCAGATACGCAGTATTTT
CDR3 protein: CASSSRLAGGRDADTQYF

D gene: TRBD1
V gene: TRBV11-3
clone size: NA
J gene: TRBJ1-1
CDR3 DNA: TGTGCCAGCAGCTCCGGACAGGGAACAGGCACTGAAGCTTTCTTT
CDR3 protein: CASSSGQGTGTEAFF

D gene: NA
V gene: TRBV5-4
clone size: many
J gene: TRBJ2-7
CDR3 DNA: TGTGCCAGCAGCTCACTTTCTGGGAAGGAGCAGTACTTC
CDR3 protein: CASSSLSGKEQYF

D gene: NA
V gene: TRBV28
clone size: few
J gene: TRBJ1-2
CDR3 DNA: TGTGCCAGCAGTTTAACCGGATATGGCTACACCTTC
CDR3 protein: CASSLTGYGYTF

D gene: TRBD2
V gene: TRBV11-2
clone size: many
J gene: TRBJ2-1
CDR3 DNA: TGTGCCAGCAGCTTAGAGCCAGCGGGGGAAAAGTTCTTC
CDR3 protein: CASSLEPAGEKFF

D gene: NA
V gene: TRBV28
clone size: NA
J gene: TRBJ2-7
CDR3 DNA: TGTGCCAGCCGCCCTCTCGGGACAAATAGCTACGAGCAGTACTTC
CDR3 protein: CASRPLGTNSYEQYF

D gene: TRBD2
V gene: TRBV5-4
clone size: few
J gene: TRBJ2-1
CDR3 DNA: TGTGCCAGCAGCCCCGGACTAGCGGGGGGCGGGTCCTACAATGAGCAGTTCTTC
CDR3 protein: CASSPGLAGGGSYNEQFF

D gene: NA
V gene: TRBV7-2
clone size: many
J gene: TRBJ1-2
CDR3 DNA: TGTGCCAGCAGCCCGGGAGAGTATGGCTACACCTTC
CDR3 protein: CASSPGEYGYTF

D gene: TRBD1
V gene: TRBV20-1
clone size: few
J gene: TRBJ2-5
CDR3 DNA: TGCAGTGCTAGAGATATCGGCGGTGGGACAGCTCTAGAGACCCAGTACTTC
CDR3 protein: CSARDIGGGTALETQYF

D gene: NA
V gene: TRBV6-9
clone size: many
J gene: TRBJ1-1
CDR3 DNA: TGTGCCAGCAGTTATATTACGAGGACCGAGATGAACACTGAAGCTTTCTTT
CDR3 protein: CASSYITRTEMNTEAFF

D gene: TRBD1
V gene: TRBV7-8
clone size: many
J gene: TRBJ1-5
CDR3 DNA: TGTGCCAGCAGCTTAGAGACAGGGGGTGCTCAGCCCCAGCATTTT
CDR3 protein: CASSLETGGAQPQHF

D gene: TRBD2
V gene: TRBV28
clone size: few
J gene: TRBJ2-7
CDR3 DNA: TGTGCCAGCAGTTTGTCCGGGACTAGAAAAGGCGAGCAGTACTTC
CDR3 protein: CASSLSGTRKGEQYF

D gene: NA
V gene: TRBV19
clone size: NA
J gene: TRBJ1-6
CDR3 DNA: TGTGCCAGTAGTCGTCCCAGGGCCGGCTCCTATAATTCACCCCTCCACTTT
CDR3 protein: CASSRPRAGSYNSPLHF

D gene: NA
V gene: TRBV7-6
clone size: few
J gene: TRBJ2-3
CDR3 DNA: TGTGCCAGCAGCTTAACGGGGGTCCCAGATACGCAGTATTTT
CDR3 protein: CASSLTGVPDTQYF

D gene: NA
V gene: TRBV6-6
clone size: few
J gene: TRBJ2-5
CDR3 DNA: TGTGCCAGCAGCCCCGGGGGTCAGGCCCAGTACTTC
CDR3 protein: CASSPGGQAQYF

D gene: TRBD1
V gene: TRBV12-5
clone size: NA
J gene: TRBJ2-5
CDR3 DNA: TGTGCTAGTGGTCGGACAGGGACAACTAGCCGGGATGGGGAGACCCAGTACTTC
CDR3 protein: CASGRTGTTSRDGETQYF

D gene: NA
V gene: TRBV7-9
clone size: many
J gene: TRBJ1-1
CDR3 DNA: TGTGCCAGCAGCTTTGTTCAGGGTACTGAAGCTTTCTTT
CDR3 protein: CASSFVQGTEAFF

D gene: TRBD1
V gene: TRBV28
clone size: NA
J gene: TRBJ1-5
CDR3 DNA: TGTGCCAGCCGATTACTAAGTGGACAGGGGAGCAATCAGCCCCAGCATTTT
CDR3 protein: CASRLLSGQGSNQPQHF

D gene: NA
V gene: TRBV28
clone size: few
J gene: TRBJ1-2
CDR3 DNA: TGTGCCAGCAACCTAAGGGATAGCTACACCTTC
CDR3 protein: CASNLRDSYTF

D gene: TRBD2
V gene: TRBV5-1
clone size: NA
J gene: TRBJ2-5
CDR3 DNA: TGCGCCAGCAGCCCGAGCGGGGGTCAAGAGACCCAGTACTTC
CDR3 protein: CASSPSGGQETQYF

D gene: NA
V gene: TRBV5-1
clone size: many
J gene: TRBJ1-2
CDR3 DNA: TGCGCCAGCAGCTTGCTCGGAAAAACCCCTAACTATGGCTACACCTTC
CDR3 protein: CASSLLGKTPNYGYTF

D gene: TRBD1
V gene: TRBV6-5
clone size: few
J gene: TRBJ1-3
CDR3 DNA: TGTGCCAGCAGACCGACAGGGAGCTTCTCTGGAAACACCATATATTTT
CDR3 protein: CASRPTGSFSGNTIYF

D gene: NA
V gene: TRBV5-1
clone size: few
J gene: TRBJ2-1
CDR3 DNA: TGCGCCAGCAGCTCCTCTGGGGGCTATACCTACAATGAGCAGTTCTTC
CDR3 protein: CASSSSGGYTYNEQFF

D gene: NA
V gene: TRBV7-2
clone size: many
J gene: TRBJ2-7
CDR3 DNA: TGTGCCAGCAGCTTATCTAGCAGCTACGAGCAGTACTTC
CDR3 protein: CASSLSSSYEQYF

D gene: TRBD1
V gene: TRBV27
clone size: NA
J gene: TRBJ1-5
CDR3 DNA: TGTGCCAGCAGTTCTCGAGGGACAGGGGTTCAGCCCCAGCATTTT
CDR3 protein: CASSSRGTGVQPQHF

D gene: NA
V gene: TRBV28
clone size: NA
J gene: TRBJ1-1
CDR3 DNA: TGTGCCAGCAGGATCTTGAACACTGAAGCTTTCTTT
CDR3 protein: CASRILNTEAFF

D gene: TRBD1
V gene: TRBV2
clone size: few
J gene: TRBJ2-1
CDR3 DNA: TGTGCCAGCGGACAGGGGGGGGTAATACATGAGCAGTTCTTC
CDR3 protein: CASGQGGVIHEQFF

D gene: NA
V gene: TRBV19
clone size: few
J gene: TRBJ1-1
CDR3 DNA: TGTGCCAGTAGGACCCTGGTTGGGGTCGCTGAAGCTTTCTTT
CDR3 protein: CASRTLVGVAEAFF

D gene: NA
V gene: TRBV11-3
clone size: many
J gene: TRBJ2-2
CDR3 DNA: TGTGCCAGCAGCTTAGGGGTGGCCGGGGAGCTGTTTTTT
CDR3 protein: CASSLGVAGELFF